The clone carrying this T cell receptor (beta chain) was observed many times. The antigen is undetermined. Germline CDR1 DFQATT, CDR2 SNEGSKA (reference sequence). The CDR3 sequence is 13 residues long. The J segment lost 6 bases and the V segment lost 2 bases, leaving 6 bases of the junction unmatched. The record originates from a study of T cells in Graves' hyperthyroidism and ophthalmopathy. Study outcomes and limitations: In the analysis, a 13 V-J model separated ophthalmopathy from stable hyperthyroidism.

The source material, RNA transcripts, was used to amplify TCR beta CDR3 regions. HTBI primers were employed in a first-round RT-PCR of the TCR CDR3. One entry per CDR3 protein, called by TCRdb with MiXCR from the multiplex PCR reads. The data show about 290,000 distinct CDR3 sequences, around 15% seen once. Blood sampling occurred at first hyperthyroidism diagnosis, ahead of any ophthalmopathy symptoms. The V call is TRBV20-1, the J call TRBJ1-2, with 7 nucleotides matching TRBD1. This sequence was found in a woman aged 45-65 years with Graves' hyperthyroidism that later progressed to Graves' ophthalmopathy. The sequenced sample consisted of blood. The CDR3 coding sequence is TGCAGTGCTAGAAAGGGGGCGCAGGATGGCTACACCTTC. Encoded protein: CSARKGAQDGYTF.